Listed below are T cell receptor beta chains from one sample, sequenced in a study of cytomegalovirus exposure and HLA in healthy donors. TCRdb's copy holds only in-frame clones and misses some; the assay was immunoSEQ multiplex PCR. The sample has under 150,000 clones; roughly 9% are singletons. Sequencing input: PBMCs. These receptors originate from a woman aged 40 to 55 in good health and CMV-seropositive. CDR3s include the opening cysteine and the closing phenylalanine or tryptophan. A D gene is named only where the DNA matches it firmly. The size entry is marked missing in some rows and otherwise reads once, few, many or a size class.

v_gene,d_gene,j_gene,abundance,CDR3aa,CDR3nt
TRBV13,-,TRBJ2-3,-,CASSSYRAETDTQYF,TGTGCCAGCAGCTCCTACAGGGCTGAGACAGATACGCAGTATTTT
TRBV5-1,-,TRBJ1-6,-,CASSLARAENSPLHF,TGCGCCAGCAGCTTGGCCAGGGCCGAAAATTCACCCCTCCACTTT
TRBV29-1,-,TRBJ1-1,-,CSVAGGNTETFF,-
TRBV19,-,TRBJ2-1,-,CASSGVAGGAWFF,-
TRBV5-1,TRBD2,TRBJ2-1,few,CASSLAGLQDEQFF,TGCGCCAGCAGCTTGGCGGGACTACAGGATGAGCAGTTCTTC
TRBV23-1,TRBD1,TRBJ1-1,-,CASSQSRGTGATEVHDEAFF,TGCGCCAGCAGTCAATCTAGGGGGACAGGGGCCACCGAGGTGCATGATGAAGCTTTCTTT
TRBV5-6,TRBD1,TRBJ2-5,-,CASTSSGQGQETQYF,TGTGCCAGCACCTCTTCCGGACAGGGGCAAGAGACCCAGTACTTC
TRBV7-6,TRBD2,TRBJ2-3,-,CASSLGAGGTTTDTQYF,TGTGCCAGCAGCTTAGGGGCCGGGGGGACGACCACAGATACGCAGTATTTT
TRBV14,-,TRBJ1-4,few,CASSQAGSNEKLFF,TGTGCCAGCAGCCAAGCGGGATCCAACGAAAAACTGTTTTTT
TRBV5-1,TRBD1,TRBJ2-1,-,CASSLDGQGNEQFF,TGCGCCAGCAGCTTGGATGGACAGGGGAATGAGCAGTTCTTC
TRBV5-1,-,TRBJ2-4,few,CASSLEAGSKNIQYF,TGCGCCAGCAGCTTGGAAGCAGGGTCCAAAAACATTCAGTACTTC